The subject of this entry is one T cell receptor (beta chain). Its antigen remains unknown. This entry comes from a study of T cell responses to AZD1222 COVID-19 vaccine. Overall study findings and caveats: Donors were mostly white British, more females; clonal diversity possibly underestimated. Two AZD1222 administrations were followed by greater Spike-specific TCR breadth and depth. Close to half of spike-specific TCRs reportedly recognize unmutated variant regions.

The V gene lost 0 bases and the J gene lost 2 bases, with 7 bases spanning the gap. Germline V gene lookup returns CDR1 LGHDT and CDR2 YNNKEL (reference sequence). The CDR3 consists of 14 residues. Produced via immunoSEQ multiplex PCR; TCRdb's table is partial and in-frame only. This sample has tens of thousands of clones, with about nine tenths found just once. V and J are TRBV3-1 (or the pseudogene TRBV3-2) and TRBJ1-2; tentatively, D is TRBD1 (5 bases). The sequenced sample was peripheral blood, obtained on day 0 of AZD1222 vaccination. The origin of this receptor is an adult in good health. The CDR3 DNA sequence: TGTGCCAGCAGCCAAGACAGGGTGAACTATGGCTACACCTTC. It codes for CASSQDRVNYGYTF.